One sample yielded the 28 T cell receptor beta chains listed below, sequenced in a study of T cells in Graves' hyperthyroidism and ophthalmopathy. The source material, RNA transcripts, was used to amplify TCR beta CDR3 regions. TCR CDR3 regions were first amplified by RT-PCR with HTBI primers. TCRdb called the multiplex PCR reads again in MiXCR, with one record for every CDR3 protein. The data hold roughly 500,000 distinct CDR3 sequences, with over 11% observed a single time. The sequenced sample consisted of blood. Receptor source: a woman aged 25 to 39 with Graves' hyperthyroidism that later progressed to Graves' ophthalmopathy.

This sequence joins TRBV5-5 and TRBJ2-3, with a weak D call TRBD2 (5 bases). The CDR3 contains 15 residues. The V gene lost 5 bases and the J gene lost 2 bases, with 15 bases spanning the gap. Germline values: CDR1 SGHKS, CDR2 YYEKEE (reference sequence). In DNA, the CDR3 is TGTGCCAGCAGTCCCAGCGGTTTGATCACAGATACGCAGTATTTT. As protein: CASSPSGLITDTQYF.

Ten or more counts support this clonotype. The chain links TRBV2 to TRBJ1-2; tentatively, D is TRBD1 (5 bases). This CDR3 comprises 14 residues. Germline V lookup: CDR1 SNHLY, CDR2 FYNNEI. Trimming took off 3 bases at V and 4 bases at J, with 12 bases between the two ends. Here the CDR3 reads CASSDAGGRYGYTF. CDR3 nucleotides: TGTGCCAGCAGTGATGCGGGGGGTCGCTATGGCTACACCTTC.

As for this clonotype: This may be a read error, as it is one base from a much larger clone. This chain links TRBV5-1 with TRBJ2-5, with D possibly matching TRBD1 (7 bases). CDR3 length equals 15 residues. CDR1 is SGHRS and CDR2 is YFSETQ in the germline V gene. The CDR3 DNA reads as TGCGCCATCAGCTTACGGGACAGTGGGGGGGAGACCCAGTACTTC. Translating it yields CAISLRDSGGETQYF.

In its sample, this clonotype was seen many times. The V gene is TRBV11-2, the J gene TRBJ2-7; 8 nucleotides line up with TRBD2. V was pared by 5 bases and J by 2 bases, with 20 bases of the junction left unmatched. The CDR3 spans 19 residues. Per germline, CDR1 SGHAT and CDR2 FQNNGV. The CDR3 region is CASSPAIAGGRAYAYEQYF. CDR3 DNA: TGTGCCAGCAGCCCCGCCATCGCGGGAGGTAGGGCCTACGCCTACGAGCAGTACTTC.

This clonotype was found many times. The CDR3 is CSASNWSVTYEQYF. Written as DNA, the CDR3 is TGCAGTGCTTCTAACTGGTCAGTGACCTACGAGCAGTACTTC. This chain connects TRBV20-1 to TRBJ2-7; no clear D. Germline-derived CDR1 and CDR2 are DFQATT and SNEGSKA (reference sequence). V was pared by 5 bases and J by 2 bases, with 16 bases between. There are 14 residues in the CDR3.

This clonotype was recorded at least ten times. This chain links TRBV12-3 or TRBV12-4 with TRBJ1-1; no firm D call. The V gene lost 6 bases and the J gene lost 2 bases, with 16 bases spanning the gap. CDR3 size: 15 residues. This chain's CDR3 is CASSFLRRRNTEAFF. The CDR3 coding sequence is TGTGCCAGCAGCTTCCTTCGACGGAGAAACACTGAAGCTTTCTTT.

This clonotype was seen a handful of times. V gene TRBV6-2 or TRBV6-3 combines with J gene TRBJ1-5; D not certain. This CDR3 is 14 amino acids long. Deletions cut 2 bases from V and 3 bases from J, with 8 bases between. CDR1 and CDR2 from the germline V gene are MNHEY and SVGEGT. The CDR3 DNA sequence: TGTGCCAGCAGTTACAGGCCCAACAATCAGCCCCAGCATTTT. The encoded protein is CASSYRPNNQPQHF.

This clonotype was picked up many times. The rearrangement uses TRBV24-1 and TRBJ2-1; D gene uncertain. Germline V gene data show CDR1 as KGHDR and CDR2 as SFDVKD. V lost 4 bases and J 4 bases, leaving 7 bases between the germline ends. The CDR3 is 13 amino acids. The CDR3 bases are TGTGCCACCAGTGAAGTGCTTTACAATGAGCAGTTCTTC. Amino acid sequence: CATSEVLYNEQFF.

Comments on this clonotype: Since a much larger clone is just one base distant, this may be a read error. V usage is TRBV5-1 and J usage is TRBJ2-5, with TRBD2 as a possible D gene (6 bases). CDR1 SGHRS and CDR2 YFSETQ come from the germline V gene. CDR3 length: 15 residues. This CDR3 reads CAGSLWGVRGETQYF. The CDR3, as DNA: TGCGCCGGCAGCCTATGGGGGGTAAGAGGAGAGACCCAGTACTTC.

CDR3 in amino acids: CASSYVSGRAFGDGELFF. The CDR3 nucleotides read TGTGCCAGCAGTTACGTGAGCGGGAGGGCCTTCGGGGACGGGGAGCTGTTTTTT. The chain has TRBV6-2 or TRBV6-3 and TRBJ2-2; TRBD2 matches 10 bases. The CDR3 loop spans 18 amino acids. V was pared by 2 bases and J by 7 bases, with 13 bases of the junction left unmatched. Per the germline V gene, CDR1 is MNHEY and CDR2 is SVGEGT.

Worth noting for this clonotype: The missing conserved phenylalanine or tryptophan at the end of this CDR3 makes a read error likely. V gene TRBV5-1 combines with J gene TRBJ2-1; 10 bases are a match to TRBD2. The CDR3 extends over 15 amino acids. Germline CDR1 and CDR2: SGHRS and YFSETQ. The junction had 10 bases not matched to a gene; V was cut back by 9 bases and J by 4 bases. The CDR3 loop reads CATSKLAGRYNEQFY. The CDR3, as DNA: TGCGCCACCTCCAAACTAGCGGGAAGGTACAATGAGCAGTTCTAC.

This rearrangement joins TRBV20-1 to TRBJ2-5; 8 nucleotides agree with TRBD2. V trimming: 0 bases; J trimming: 4 bases; junction bases outside the gene matches: 22. Germline lookup yields CDR1 DFQATT and CDR2 SNEGSKA (reference sequence). This CDR3 region has 20 residues. The CDR3 loop reads CSARDFLGTSLRGLGETQYF. DNA for the CDR3: TGCAGTGCTAGAGATTTTTTGGGGACTAGTCTCCGCGGTCTGGGAGAGACCCAGTACTTC.

The CDR3 protein is CATSDASRRETQYF. The CDR3, as DNA: TGTGCCACCAGTGATGCGAGCAGGCGGGAGACCCAGTACTTC. This rearrangement joins TRBV24-1 to TRBJ2-5; D call uncertain. Trimming stripped 3 bases from V and 5 bases from J, with 12 bases between. This CDR3 region has 14 residues. Germline CDR1 KGHDR, CDR2 SFDVKD.

This clonotype was seen ten or more times. V and J are TRBV7-2 and TRBJ1-5, with D unclear. V was cut by 3 bases and J by 4 bases, with 7 bases left in between. Germline values: CDR1 SGHTA, CDR2 FQGNSA. This CDR3 spans 13 amino acids. The CDR3, as DNA: TGTGCCAGCAGCTTTGACAAGAATCAGCCCCAGCATTTT. It specifies CASSFDKNQPQHF.

This clonotype was counted many times. CDR3: CASSPPGQETQYF. CDR3 DNA: TGTGCCAGCAGCCCGCCAGGCCAAGAGACCCAGTACTTC. V gene TRBV18 combines with J gene TRBJ2-5; D is ambiguous. The CDR3 spans 13 residues. V was shortened by 8 bases and J by 1 base, with 11 bases between the two germline ends. The germline V gene encodes CDR1 KGHSH and CDR2 LQKENI.

This clonotype was detected ten times or more. The genes are TRBV12-3 or TRBV12-4 and TRBJ2-7, with D unclear. The CDR3 loop spans 13 amino acids. Trimming removed 6 bases at V and 5 bases at J, with 14 bases between. The CDR3 DNA follows: TGTGCCAGCAGGCCTGTAGGAGACGACGAGCAGTACTTC. Amino acids: CASRPVGDDEQYF.

This clonotype was detected ten times or more. The chain recombines TRBV3-1 with TRBJ1-1; 7 bases are a match to TRBD1. Germline-derived CDR1 and CDR2 are LGHDT and YNNKEL (reference sequence). CDR3 length: 15 residues. The junction had 9 bases not matched to a gene; V was cut back by 2 bases and J by 6 bases. DNA for the CDR3: TGTGCCAGCAGCCAAATGCAGGGGGGTTACGCTGAAGCTTTCTTT. This codes for CASSQMQGGYAEAFF. Variable domain in full (rest from reference TRBV3-1 and TRBJ1-1): DTAVSQTPKYLVTQMGNDKSIKCEQNLGHDTMYWYKQDSKKFLKIMFSYNNKELIINETVPNRFSPKSPDKAHLNLHINSLELGDSAVYFCASSQMQGGYAEAFFGQGTRLTVV.

The chain is built from TRBV12-3 or TRBV12-4 and TRBJ2-5, with TRBD1 as a possible D gene (6 bases). This CDR3 region has 14 residues. With 4 bases removed from V and 1 base from J, the gap between germline ends came to 10 bases. The CDR3 sequence is CASSSQGTQETQYF. CDR3 coding DNA: TGTGCCAGCAGTTCTCAGGGGACCCAAGAGACCCAGTACTTC.

The sample holds a few counts of this clonotype. The CDR3: CATSDPRAGNTIYF. Here the CDR3 DNA reads TGTGCCACCAGTGATCCGCGTGCCGGAAACACCATATATTTT. The chain joins TRBV24-1 to TRBJ1-3; D not resolved. In germline, CDR1 is KGHDR, CDR2 SFDVKD. The length of the CDR3 is 14 residues. V dropped 3 bases and J dropped 4 bases, with 9 bases sitting between them.

The chain employs TRBV9 and TRBJ2-7; 7 bases map to TRBD1. This CDR3 spans 13 amino acids. Germline lookup yields CDR1 SGDLS and CDR2 YYNGEE. V dropped 4 bases and J dropped 3; count of bases not matched to a gene: 4. This CDR3 reads CASSFRDSYEQYF. The CDR3 DNA follows: TGTGCCAGCAGCTTCCGGGACAGCTACGAGCAGTACTTC.

The chain employs TRBV6-1 and TRBJ1-2; D perhaps matches TRBD1 (6 bases). V was shortened by 8 bases and J by 7 bases, with 11 bases between the two germline ends. This CDR3 region has 11 residues. Germline CDR1 reads MNHNS; CDR2 reads SASEGT. For the CDR3, the DNA is TGTGCCAGCGGGGGAGGGGGTGGCTACACCTTC. Translated: CASGGGGGYTF.

At least ten counts were recorded for this clonotype. The chain carries TRBV2 and TRBJ1-1; weak D call: TRBD1 (5 bases). CDR3 length: 13 amino acids. Germline assignment: CDR1 SNHLY and CDR2 FYNNEI. V was pared by 6 bases and J by 5 bases, with 13 bases between. In DNA form, the CDR3 reads TGTGCCAGCAGCGAACAGGATCAAACTGAAGCTTTCTTT. Its protein is CASSEQDQTEAFF.

As to this clonotype: A much larger clone sits a single nucleotide away, making a read error possible. This chain joins TRBV7-2 and TRBJ1-1; D ambiguous. Germline values: CDR1 SGHTA, CDR2 FQGNSA. This CDR3 has 15 amino acids. The CDR3 DNA reads as TGTGCCAACAGCTTAACGGGCCCGAAGAACACTGAAGCTTTCTTT. Protein sequence: CANSLTGPKNTEAFF.

The sample holds many counts of this clonotype. V and J are TRBV18 and TRBJ2-3; the D is unclear. V lost 6 bases, J lost 4 bases, and 17 bases lay in between. Germline V gives CDR1 KGHSH, CDR2 LQKENI. The CDR3 length is 15 residues. CDR3 region: CASSQNPSRADTQYF. The CDR3 DNA follows: TGTGCCAGCTCTCAAAACCCCTCCCGAGCAGATACGCAGTATTTT.

The CDR3 spells CASSYGQLAGAFDEQYF. DNA of the CDR3: TGTGCCAGCAGTTACGGCCAACTAGCGGGAGCGTTCGACGAGCAGTACTTC. This chain joins TRBV6-5 and TRBJ2-7, with 11 bases that match TRBD2. The CDR3 runs to 17 residues. J gave up 5 bases and V 2 bases, and 11 bases lay outside the gene matches. The germline V gene has CDR1 MNHEY and CDR2 SVGAGI.

Turning to this clonotype: A read error may explain this, as a much larger clone is one base away. The gene calls are TRBV7-8 and TRBJ1-1; D is unclear. This CDR3 has 14 residues. Germline CDR1 is SGHVS and CDR2 is FQNEAQ. The V and J ends lost 3 bases and 6 bases respectively, with 14 bases between them. CDR3 DNA sequence: TGTGCCAGCAGCTTCCTTTCCCGGGCTCCTGAAGCTTTCTTT. Translating it yields CASSFLSRAPEAFF.

The chain employs TRBV4-1 and TRBJ1-1; 7 bases are a match to TRBD1. The V gene end was trimmed by 4 bases and the J gene end by 5 bases; junction bases not matched to a gene: 7. The CDR3 covers 14 residues. Looked up from germline, CDR1 is MGHRA and CDR2 is YSYEKL. In DNA form, the CDR3 reads TGCGCCAGCAGCCGGGCAGGGGGAAGAACTGAAGCTTTCTTT. Translated: CASSRAGGRTEAFF.

The chain is built from TRBV5-6 and TRBJ2-5; tentative D call: TRBD1 (6 bases). This CDR3 comprises 12 residues. V was shortened by 4 bases and J by 7 bases, with 11 bases between the two germline ends. CDR1 is SGHDT, CDR2 YYEEEE, per germline. CDR3 sequence reads: CASSGKGGTQYF. The CDR3 DNA follows: TGTGCCAGCAGCGGGAAAGGGGGGACCCAGTACTTC.